The clone carrying this T cell receptor beta chain has a handful of counts. The sample comes from a study of blood T cell repertoires in COVID-19. Study information: Sample material is recorded as cDNA or gDNA derived from T cells, B-cell-depleted T cells, or PBMCs.

As processed by the authors: Cell counts per sample came from amplifying reference gene primers. The data were produced by immunoSEQ multiplex PCR, yet TCRdb's version contains in-frame clones alone and is incomplete. From that table come the V and J calls and clone size; the DNA was used to work out D and trimming. The sample records about 130,000 clones, around four fifths being singletons. This CDR3 region has 14 residues. The ends were cut back, 2 bases at V and 4 bases at J, with 10 bases in the middle. CDR1 is MDHEN, CDR2 SYDVKM, per germline. The chain is built from TRBV28 and TRBJ2-3; weak D call: TRBD2 (6 bases). The sequence came from a man between 60 and 75 years old with acute or convalescent COVID-19. Input material: peripheral blood. CDR3 region: CASSLRGRSDTQYF. The CDR3 DNA follows: TGTGCCAGCAGTTTACGGGGGAGGTCAGATACGCAGTATTTT.